This record concerns one T cell receptor beta chain sequence. Clones were read by immunoSEQ multiplex PCR, and TCRdb kept only the in-frame ones, dropping some. The repertoire holds approximately 260,000 clones, with roughly four fifths as singletons. The sample originates from a study of blood T cell repertoires in COVID-19. CDR1 is SGHNT, CDR2 YYREEE, per germline (reference sequence). V lost 0 bases to trimming and J lost 5 bases; unmatched junction nucleotides: 10. This CDR3 region has 16 residues. The genes are TRBV5-4 and TRBJ1-2, with 7 bases identical to TRBD1. This receptor was obtained from a woman in her sixties with active or convalescent COVID-19. The specimen was peripheral blood. The CDR3 DNA reads as TGTGCCAGCAGCTTGGGCGCCGGGACAGAAAAGTATGGCTACACCTTC. It codes for CASSLGAGTEKYGYTF. Looking up the rest from reference TRBV5-4 and TRBJ1-2 gives the full variable domain: ETGVTQSPTHLIKTRGQQVTLRCSSQSGHNTVSWYQQALGQGPQFIFQYYREEENGRGNFPPRFSGLQFPNYSSELNVNALELDDSALYLCASSLGAGTEKYGYTFGSGTRLTVV.